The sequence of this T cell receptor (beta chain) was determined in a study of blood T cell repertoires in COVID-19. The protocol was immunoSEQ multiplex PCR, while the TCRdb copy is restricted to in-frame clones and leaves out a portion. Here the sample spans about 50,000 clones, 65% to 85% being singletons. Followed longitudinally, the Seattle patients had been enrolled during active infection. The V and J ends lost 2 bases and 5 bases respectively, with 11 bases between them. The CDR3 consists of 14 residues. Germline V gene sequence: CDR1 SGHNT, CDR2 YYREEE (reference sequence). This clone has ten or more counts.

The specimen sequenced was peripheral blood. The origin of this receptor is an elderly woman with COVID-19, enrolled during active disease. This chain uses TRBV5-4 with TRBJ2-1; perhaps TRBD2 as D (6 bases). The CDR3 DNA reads TGTGCCAGCAGCTTTACGGGACTCCACAATGAGCAGTTCTTC. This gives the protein CASSFTGLHNEQFF. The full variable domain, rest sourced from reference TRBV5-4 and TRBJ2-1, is ETGVTQSPTHLIKTRGQQVTLRCSSQSGHNTVSWYQQALGQGPQFIFQYYREEENGRGNFPPRFSGLQFPNYSSELNVNALELDDSALYLCASSFTGLHNEQFFGPGTRLTVL.